This entry features one T cell receptor (beta chain) sequence. CDR1 and CDR2 (germline): SQVTM, ANQGSEA. The CDR3 length is 12 residues. Between the trimmed V and J ends, which lost 0 bases and 4 bases, there was a span of 4 bases. TCRdb redid the calling of the 5' RACE reads with MiXCR, one entry per CDR3 protein. The sample carries around 250,000 distinct CDR3 sequences, about a sixth recorded once. The data were obtained in a study of T-cell memory formation after mild COVID-19. Sequences were obtained from PBMCs or a T cell subset sorted from them (not recorded which). The chain has TRBV29-1 and TRBJ1-5, with D hard to call. This TCR derives from a young man who had mild COVID-19 (a few samples of this study predate the infection). Cell type and time point are not known. CDR3 coding DNA: TGCAGCGTTGAAGAGCCAAATCAGCCCCAGCATTTT. It is translated as CSVEEPNQPQHF.